Here is one T cell receptor beta chain with its context. The data were taken from a study of technical replicates of blood from several donors. Trimming at V came to 10 bases and at J to 0 bases, leaving 3 bases not matched to a gene. The V gene's germline CDR1 is MNHEY and CDR2 SVGAGI. This CDR3 comprises 13 residues. Produced via immunoSEQ multiplex PCR; TCRdb's table is partial and in-frame only. Here the sample spans 66,000 or so clones, around 97% being singletons. The clonotype was recovered from a human donor in good health. J is TRBJ1-3 and V is TRBV6-5, with 7 nucleotides matching TRBD1. The specimen sequenced was T cells isolated from PBMCs. DNA for the CDR3: TGTGCCACGACAGGGAACTCTGGAAACACCATATATTTT. Its protein is CATTGNSGNTIYF.